What follows is one T cell receptor (beta chain) and its context. These data are taken from a study of shared clonotypes between healthy human individuals. About the study: Samples came from two female and three male donors aged 18 to 49. Three CD4 naive, three CD4 memory, two CD8 naive and one CD8 memory plate were used per donor.

Naive CD8 cells lacked CD45RO and underwent positive selection for CCR7, leaving out terminally differentiated effector memory CD45RA+ cells. Trimming left V 1 base short and J 2 bases short, with 9 bases between. Germline V gene data show CDR1 as SEHNR and CDR2 as FQNEAQ (reference sequence). The CDR3 has 15 amino acids. Clones were read by immunoSEQ multiplex PCR, and TCRdb kept only the in-frame ones, dropping some. Found here are about 2.1 million clones, just over 90% of them singletons; the top ten hold about 1.7%. The V gene is TRBV7-9, the J gene TRBJ1-3; D is unresolved. Sequenced: naive CD8+ T cells from PBMCs. This sequence originates from a man in his late teens or twenties in good health. Some clones in this sample may be carry-over from other donors' samples. CDR3 sequence reads: CASSLEREAGNTIYF. DNA for the CDR3: TGTGCCAGCAGCTTAGAGCGAGAGGCTGGAAACACCATATATTTT.